Each of the 14 T cell receptor beta chains below was sequenced from the same sample in a study of shared clonotypes between healthy human individuals. Profiling relied on immunoSEQ multiplex PCR, and the TCRdb table lists in-frame clones only, not all of them. The table shows under 1,100,000 clones, with 65% to 80% occurring only once. The specimen sequenced was memory CD4+ T cells sorted from blood. Subset meaning: CD45RA-negative fraction. The receptors were sampled from a man between 18 and 35 years old in good health.

This clone was observed a few times. The chain is built from TRBV19 and TRBJ2-7; 12 bases match TRBD1. V was pared by 3 bases and J by 7 bases, with 4 bases of the junction left unmatched. This CDR3 region has 14 residues. Germline CDR1 and CDR2: LNHDA and SQIVND (reference sequence). The CDR3 DNA follows: TGTGCCAGTAGTATGGGACAGGGGGCGCGTGAGCAGTACTTC. Translation: CASSMGQGAREQYF.

This rearrangement joins TRBV5-1 to TRBJ2-7; D may be TRBD1 or TRBD2 (5 bases each). The germline CDR1 and CDR2 sequences are SGHRS and YFSETQ. This CDR3 comprises 19 residues. V was trimmed by 0 bases and J by 6 bases, leaving 28 bases between them. CDR3 sequence reads: CASSLGRTYSSGFNSEQYF. DNA of the CDR3: TGCGCCAGCAGCTTGGGAAGGACTTACTCATCAGGGTTTAATAGCGAGCAGTACTTC. The complete variable domain, with remaining parts taken from reference TRBV5-1 and TRBJ2-7, reads KAGVTQTPRYLIKTRGQQVTLSCSPISGHRSVSWYQQTPGQGLQFLFEYFSETQRNKGNFPGRFSGRQFSNSRSEMNVSTLELGDSALYLCASSLGRTYSSGFNSEQYFGPGTRLTVT.

The V gene is TRBV7-9, the J gene TRBJ2-3; TRBD1 aligns across 9 bases. V gave up 4 bases and J gave up 4 bases; unmatched junction bases: 6. The germline CDR1 and CDR2 sequences are SEHNR and FQNEAQ (reference sequence). The CDR3 has 15 amino acids. In DNA, the CDR3 is TGTGCCAGCAGCTCCGGACAGGGGAGGCCAGATACGCAGTATTTT. Translation gives CASSSGQGRPDTQYF.

The chain carries TRBV6-6 and TRBJ2-1, with 7 nucleotides matching TRBD1. CDR3 length: 14 residues. V dropped 7 bases and J dropped 0; count of bases not matched to a gene: 3. CDR1 and CDR2 from the germline V gene are MNHNY and SVGAGI (reference sequence). The chain's CDR3 is CASTGTVSYNEQFF. Written as DNA, the CDR3 is TGTGCCAGCACCGGGACAGTCTCCTACAATGAGCAGTTCTTC.

The chain combines TRBV19 with TRBJ2-7; D gene unclear. Germline CDR1 LNHDA, CDR2 SQIVND (reference sequence). CDR3 length: 14 residues. V lost 5 bases to trimming and J lost 0 bases, with 11 bases between them. The CDR3 DNA is TGTGCCAGTAGTGTCACCCATAGCTCCTACGAGCAGTACTTC. Protein sequence: CASSVTHSSYEQYF.

The genes are TRBV5-1 and TRBJ2-3, with D possibly being TRBD2 (7 bases). Germline V gives CDR1 SGHRS, CDR2 YFSETQ. The V end was cut by 4 bases, the J end by 6 bases, with 18 bases between. The CDR3 spans 15 residues. The CDR3 DNA follows: TGCGCCAGCAGCCGCACGGGGGGCGTTTGGGATACGCAGTATTTT. Its translation: CASSRTGGVWDTQYF.

The V gene is TRBV18, the J gene TRBJ2-1, with a tentative D call TRBD1 (6 bases). CDR1 KGHSH and CDR2 LQKENI come from the germline V gene. This CDR3 contains 13 residues. Trimming took off 5 bases at V and 6 bases at J, with 11 bases between the two ends. CDR3 DNA sequence: TGTGCCAGCTCAAAGGACAGCCTCAATGAGCAGTTCTTC. It specifies CASSKDSLNEQFF.

This clone appeared a single time. The chain combines TRBV19 with TRBJ1-2; the D gene is possibly TRBD1 (6 bases). Trimming took 7 bases from V and 2 from J, leaving 14 bases between them. CDR1 is LNHDA and CDR2 is SQIVND in the germline V gene (reference sequence). This CDR3 region has 14 residues. CDR3 sequence: CASKLGGSNYGYTF. Here the CDR3 DNA reads TGTGCCAGTAAGCTGGGGGGCTCGAACTATGGCTACACCTTC.

For the CDR3, the DNA is TGTGCCTGGAGTGTTGGAAACAGAATAAATTCACCCCTCCACTTT. This sequence encodes CAWSVGNRINSPLHF. This chain connects TRBV30 to TRBJ1-6; D gene unclear. This CDR3 is 15 amino acids long. Germline loops: CDR1 GTSNPN, CDR2 SVGIG (reference sequence). Trimming shortened V by 0 bases and J by 7 bases, and 13 bases separated the two germline ends.

J is TRBJ2-5 and V is TRBV5-1; D possibly uses TRBD1 or TRBD2 (5 bases each). The CDR3 totals 16 residues. Trimming pared 4 bases from V and 5 bases from J, leaving 21 bases between. Germline values: CDR1 SGHRS, CDR2 YFSETQ. CDR3 DNA: TGCGCCAGCAGCCGAATTCCGGGACCGCCCGTGGAGACCCAGTACTTC. The encoded protein is CASSRIPGPPVETQYF. The full variable domain, completed using reference TRBV5-1 and TRBJ2-5, is KAGVTQTPRYLIKTRGQQVTLSCSPISGHRSVSWYQQTPGQGLQFLFEYFSETQRNKGNFPGRFSGRQFSNSRSEMNVSTLELGDSALYLCASSRIPGPPVETQYFGPGTRLLVL.

This rearrangement joins TRBV7-2 to TRBJ1-3; D gene uncertain. CDR1 SGHTA and CDR2 FQGNSA come from the germline V gene. The CDR3 loop spans 17 amino acids. Trimming pared 3 bases from V and 0 bases from J, leaving 15 bases between. CDR3 residues: CASSLGPQLSSGNTIYF. CDR3 nucleotides: TGTGCCAGCAGCTTGGGCCCTCAATTAAGCTCTGGAAACACCATATATTTT.

V and J are TRBV7-2 and TRBJ2-1, with 8 bases that match TRBD2. The germline V gene encodes CDR1 SGHTA and CDR2 FQGNSA. Germline trimming cut 8 bases from V and 6 bases from J; bases unmatched to any gene: 18. There are 17 residues in the CDR3. The CDR3 loop reads CASRQMSGTSSRNEQFF. CDR3 coding DNA: TGTGCCAGCCGTCAGATGTCCGGGACTAGTTCGCGCAATGAGCAGTTCTTC.

The chain combines TRBV2 with TRBJ2-1; D is tentatively TRBD1 or TRBD2 (5 bases each). The CDR3 spans 14 residues. V was cut by 6 bases and J by 15 bases, with 24 bases left in between. Looked up from germline, CDR1 is SNHLY and CDR2 is FYNNEI. The CDR3 reads CASRTPNRTGTPFF. The CDR3 nucleotides read TGTGCCAGCAGAACACCAAATAGAACCGGGACCCCGTTCTTC. The full variable domain, completed using reference TRBV2 and TRBJ2-1, is EPEVTQTPSHQVTQMGQEVILRCVPISNHLYFYWYRQILGQKVEFLVSFYNNEISEKSEIFDDQFSVERPDGSNFTLKIRSTKLEDSAMYFCASRTPNRTGTPFFGPGTRLTVL.

This clone was detected once. This sequence joins TRBV18 and TRBJ2-7, with TRBD2 matching 13 bases. Germline V gene lookup returns CDR1 KGHSH and CDR2 LQKENI. Germline trimming cut 6 bases from V and 3 bases from J; bases unmatched to any gene: 11. The CDR3 has 17 amino acids. CDR3 sequence reads: CASSPPGLAGTFYEQYF. The CDR3 DNA sequence: TGTGCCAGCTCCCCGCCGGGACTAGCGGGGACTTTCTACGAGCAGTACTTC.